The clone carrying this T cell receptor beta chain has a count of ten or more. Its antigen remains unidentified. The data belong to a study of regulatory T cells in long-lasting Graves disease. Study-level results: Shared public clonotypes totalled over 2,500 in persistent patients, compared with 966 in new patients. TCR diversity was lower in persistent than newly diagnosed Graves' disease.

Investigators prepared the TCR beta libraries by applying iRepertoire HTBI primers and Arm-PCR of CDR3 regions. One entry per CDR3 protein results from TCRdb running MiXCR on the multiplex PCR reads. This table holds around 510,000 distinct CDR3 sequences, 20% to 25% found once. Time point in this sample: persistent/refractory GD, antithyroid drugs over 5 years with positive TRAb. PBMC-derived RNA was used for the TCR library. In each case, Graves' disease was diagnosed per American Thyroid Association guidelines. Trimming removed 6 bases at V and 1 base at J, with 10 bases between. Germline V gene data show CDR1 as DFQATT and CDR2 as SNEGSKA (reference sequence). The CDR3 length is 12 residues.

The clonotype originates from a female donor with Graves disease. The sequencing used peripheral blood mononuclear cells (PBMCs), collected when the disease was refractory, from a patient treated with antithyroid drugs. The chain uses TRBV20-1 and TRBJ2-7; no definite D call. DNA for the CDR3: TGCAGTGCAGACGACGGGTCCTACGAGCAGTACTTC. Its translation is CSADDGSYEQYF.